The rows below give T cell receptor beta chains drawn from one sample of a study of cytomegalovirus exposure and HLA in healthy donors. The table came from immunoSEQ multiplex PCR; TCRdb's copy has only in-frame clones and leaves some out. The sample includes 150,000 to 200,000 clones, more than 75% of them seen just once. Sequenced sample: PBMCs. These receptors originate from a man aged 18 to 29 in good health and CMV-seropositive. Each CDR3 is given without its conserved first and last residue. Each record gives: CDR3 protein, V gene, J gene, clone size. Only some rows state a clone size, as once, few, many or a class for expanded clones.

ASSSLRGTEAF	TRBV19	TRBJ1-1	NA
ASSLSPASGTEQF	TRBV5-1	TRBJ2-1	NA
ASSMAGSNEQF	TRBV19	TRBJ2-1	NA
ASSYDQQALKQY	TRBV6-5	TRBJ2-7	NA
AWRDRGMTAF	TRBV30	TRBJ1-1	few
ASTAGTGAYEQY	TRBV2	TRBJ2-7	once
SVGGTSGRGDTQY	TRBV29-1	TRBJ2-3	NA
ASSGGTQETQY	TRBV2	TRBJ2-5	NA
ASSERLGRGTQY	TRBV6-1	TRBJ2-5	once
ASSLIGGRNTEAF	TRBV13	TRBJ1-1	NA
ASLSRLAGYNEQF	TRBV27	TRBJ2-1	NA
ASSFKRGRNEKLF	TRBV6-5	TRBJ1-4	once
AWSRDRGEKLF	TRBV30	TRBJ1-4	NA
ASSQPTGTGGDIQY	TRBV28	TRBJ2-4	few
ASSPAGSVAGNTIY	TRBV18	TRBJ1-3	NA
ASSYSGSLDTQY	TRBV28	TRBJ2-3	NA
ASGGNSANTGELF	TRBV7-3	TRBJ2-2	NA
ASSLGTKETQY	TRBV5-6	TRBJ2-5	NA
ASSVEAGGSNEQF	TRBV9	TRBJ2-1	NA
ASSSPGSAHNEQF	TRBV28	TRBJ2-1	NA
ASSVGQGAEHTGELF	TRBV9	TRBJ2-2	NA
ASSPTSGSTDTQY	TRBV6-4	TRBJ2-3	NA
ASSEPRVAVRPYNEQF	TRBV9	TRBJ2-1	NA
SVELGASGMYEQY	TRBV29-1	TRBJ2-7	once
ASSDGTGGPNYGYT	TRBV6-4	TRBJ1-2	once
ASSGAGESEAF	TRBV6-5	TRBJ1-1	few
ASSSQGQGGLNEKLF	TRBV28	TRBJ1-4	NA
ASSQALSDNYGYT	TRBV28	TRBJ1-2	NA
ASSVGTQGADQPQH	TRBV6-1	TRBJ1-5	NA
ASFPGTGYNEQF	TRBV19	TRBJ2-1	NA
ASREVRENTEAF	TRBV28	TRBJ1-1	NA
ASSTRGGGQPQH	TRBV7-2	TRBJ1-5	NA
ASYLQGALNTEAF	TRBV27	TRBJ1-1	NA
ASSSIQGKETQY	TRBV6-5	TRBJ2-5	NA
ASRDYAGNQPQH	TRBV19	TRBJ1-5	NA
ASSGMPRGNEQY	TRBV6-5	TRBJ2-7	NA
ASSYAPQETQY	TRBV4-3	TRBJ2-5	NA
ASSRRASVETQY	TRBV7-8	TRBJ2-5	NA
ASSDLGGSGTDTQY	TRBV6-4	TRBJ2-3	NA
ASSVVGVGANVLT	TRBV9	TRBJ2-6	NA
ASSQDAGPGELF	TRBV4-2	TRBJ2-2	NA
ASSEAGGVDTQY	TRBV6-1	TRBJ2-3	NA
ARRPGQGSKNIQY	TRBV5-3	TRBJ2-4	NA
ASSPAEGLNEKLF	TRBV28	TRBJ1-4	NA
ASSFAPTGGYT	TRBV6-6	TRBJ1-2	NA
ASNRGTSYEQY	TRBV6-6	TRBJ2-7	NA
ASSEAQLGTTYEQY	TRBV6-1	TRBJ2-7	NA